These T cell receptor beta chains were read from a single sample in a study of OX40 agonist ivuxolimab in advanced cancers. The table came from immunoSEQ multiplex PCR; TCRdb's copy has only in-frame clones and leaves some out. This sample has under 65,000 clones, with roughly nine tenths found just once. The sample here was CD4+ or CD8+ T cells sorted from blood, taken in a trial of the OX40 agonist ivuxolimab. The receptors stem from an adult with an advanced solid tumor such as melanoma, head and neck, liver or kidney cancer. The CDR3 runs from the conserved cysteine through the conserved F or W. Each record gives: clone size, V gene, J gene, D gene, CDR3 DNA, CDR3 protein. A D gene is named only where the DNA matches it firmly. Clone sizes are given selectively: once, few, many, or a class where the clone is expanded.

.,TRBV28,TRBJ2-3,.,TGTGCCAGCTCAGGGGGAGGTTTCACAGATACGCAGTATTTT,CASSGGGFTDTQYF
.,TRBV7-8,TRBJ1-1,.,TGTGCCAGCAGCTTACGATTGACAAATACTGAAGCTTTCTTT,CASSLRLTNTEAFF
.,TRBV28,TRBJ2-1,.,TGTGCCAGCAGTTGGGTCAGCCCCCTATACAATGAGCAGTTCTTC,CASSWVSPLYNEQFF
.,TRBV5-1,TRBJ2-1,.,TGCGCCAGCGAAACGGAGGGTGAGCAGTTCTTC,CASETEGEQFF
.,TRBV30,TRBJ2-1,TRBD2,TGTGCCTGGAGTAGTTCGGGAGGTGAGGTACAGTTCTTC,CAWSSSGGEVQFF
.,TRBV6-6,TRBJ1-5,.,TGTGCCAGCAGTCCTCCTGACAGCGAACGCAATCAGCCCCAGCATTTT,CASSPPDSERNQPQHF
.,TRBV6-4,TRBJ2-1,.,TGTGCCAGCAGTGAACAGGGTAACAATGAGCAGTTCTTC,CASSEQGNNEQFF
.,TRBV10-2,TRBJ2-2,.,TGCGCCAGCAGTCAACTCGGGACTCAGAACACCGGGGAGCTGTTTTTT,CASSQLGTQNTGELFF
.,TRBV2,TRBJ2-1,TRBD2,TGTGCCAGTATGGGGGCTAGCGGGACCAATGAGCAGTTCTTC,CASMGASGTNEQFF
.,TRBV6-6,TRBJ1-5,.,TGTGCCAGCAGTTACGGGCCCCGCTCCGGCCAGCCCCAGCATTTT,CASSYGPRSGQPQHF
.,TRBV18,TRBJ1-1,TRBD1,TGTGCCAGCTCACCCAACGATGGACAGGGAGTAGCTTTCTTT,CASSPNDGQGVAFF
.,TRBV7-9,TRBJ2-6,.,TGTGCCAGCAGCCGTGACCGCTCTGGGGCCAACGTCCTGACTTTC,CASSRDRSGANVLTF
.,TRBV30,TRBJ2-7,.,TGTGCCTGGAGTGTAAACGGGATCGGCGAGCAGTACTTC,CAWSVNGIGEQYF
.,TRBV5-1,TRBJ2-7,TRBD1,TGCGCCAGCAGCCAAGGGACAGCCGGCGGCGAGCAGTACTTC,CASSQGTAGGEQYF
.,TRBV5-1,TRBJ2-1,.,TGCGCCAGCAGCCCACAACCCCACGGGAGTCAGTACAATGAGCAGTTCTTC,CASSPQPHGSQYNEQFF
.,TRBV5-1,TRBJ2-1,TRBD2,TGCGCCAGCAGCGGTGGACTAGCGGGAGAGGGTGGCAATGAGCAGTTCTTC,CASSGGLAGEGGNEQFF
.,TRBV5-6,TRBJ1-2,TRBD1,TGTGCCAGCAGCTGGGGACAGGGGTCGAGTGGCTACACCTTC,CASSWGQGSSGYTF
.,TRBV2,TRBJ1-5,TRBD1,TGTGCCAGCAGTCGACAGGGGGCGGAACAGCCCCAGCATTTT,CASSRQGAEQPQHF
.,TRBV6-1,TRBJ1-5,.,TGTGCCAGCACCTCTTCAGGGAGGTATCAGCCCCAGCATTTT,CASTSSGRYQPQHF
.,TRBV5-6,TRBJ2-7,TRBD2,TGTGCCAGCACCCCGGGACTAGCGGGATATCACGAGCAGTACTTC,CASTPGLAGYHEQYF
.,TRBV5-4,TRBJ2-5,TRBD1,TGTGCCAGCAGCTTGGTGAAAGGGGGCCGGGAGACCCAGTACTTC,CASSLVKGGRETQYF
.,TRBV11-2,TRBJ2-7,TRBD1,TGTGCCAGCAGTCGGGACAGGGGCTACGAGCAGTACTTC,CASSRDRGYEQYF
.,TRBV6-1,TRBJ1-2,TRBD1,TGTGCCAGCACTGAAGTCCTAGGACAGGGGGCGCGAGGCTACACCTTC,CASTEVLGQGARGYTF
.,TRBV2,TRBJ1-5,.,TGTGCCAGCAGTGAAAGCAGGGGAAATTATCAGCCCCAGCATTTT,CASSESRGNYQPQHF
.,TRBV28,TRBJ1-2,.,TGTGCCAGCAGTGCACCCATTGACAGAGCTAACTATGGCTACACCTTC,CASSAPIDRANYGYTF
.,TRBV4-1,TRBJ1-2,TRBD1,TGCGCCAGCAGCCAAGTGATGGACAGGGGGCAAGGCTACACCTTC,CASSQVMDRGQGYTF
.,TRBV11-2,TRBJ2-2,TRBD2,TGTGCCAGCAGCTCCGGCGGGGGGGCAGCCGGGGAGCTGTTTTTT,CASSSGGGAAGELFF
once,TRBV6-5,TRBJ2-2,TRBD1,TGTGCCAGCAGTTACGAGGGGACAGGGGCCGGGGAGCTGTTTTTT,CASSYEGTGAGELFF
.,TRBV7-8,TRBJ1-3,.,TGTGCCAGCAGCTTAGGCAGGGCTGGAAACACCATATATTTT,CASSLGRAGNTIYF
.,TRBV19,TRBJ2-7,TRBD1,TGTGCCAGTAGACTCTCCGGGACAGGAGCCTACGAGCAGTACTTC,CASRLSGTGAYEQYF
.,TRBV15,TRBJ2-7,.,TGTGCCACCAGCAGAGAGTCGGACAGCTCCTACGAGCAGTACTTC,CATSRESDSSYEQYF
.,TRBV6-1,TRBJ1-1,TRBD1,TGTGCCAGCAGGGAGACAGGGGAGACTGAAGCTTTCTTT,CASRETGETEAFF
.,TRBV15,TRBJ2-2,TRBD1,TGTGCCACCACCCGCGACAGGGGGGCCGGGGAGCTGTTTTTT,CATTRDRGAGELFF
once,TRBV30,TRBJ1-2,TRBD1,TGTGCCTGGACCTACAGGGGTAACTATGGCTACACCTTC,CAWTYRGNYGYTF
.,TRBV10-3,TRBJ1-1,.,TGTGCCATCAGTGAGTCTGGGGGCATCATGAACACTGAAGCTTTCTTT,CAISESGGIMNTEAFF
.,TRBV29-1,TRBJ2-5,.,TGCAGCGTTGGTGGCTTCCAAGAGACCCAGTACTTC,CSVGGFQETQYF